This T cell receptor (beta chain) was sequenced in a study of T cell repertoires in cytomegalovirus infection. The wider study: It was the public TCR beta signatures that indicated both CMV infection and matching HLA type. General study points: Across the ex vivo response, the dominant clonotypes were HLA-C-restricted CMV-specific TCR beta clonotypes. Totalled public TCR beta family frequency picked out people who carried CMV plus the relevant HLA.

As concerns this clonotype: What it recognizes is unknown.

TCRdb re-called the reads through MiXCR, storing one row per CDR3 protein. This sample has about 890,000 distinct CDR3 sequences, with more than 25% found just once. The specimen comprised cultured CD8+ T cells from PBMCs, sampled from culture after CMV antigen stimulation. The TCR comes from a human donor in good health (CMV status not recorded). Some clones in this sample may be carry-over from other donors' samples.

CDR3 in amino acids: CASKLQGDYEQYF. CDR3 nucleotide sequence: TGTGCCAGCAAGCTGCAGGGGGACTACGAGCAGTACTTC. The chain links TRBV7-9 to TRBJ2-7; 7 bases agree with TRBD1. This CDR3 comprises 13 residues. Germline CDR1 reads SEHNR; CDR2 reads FQNEAQ (reference sequence). The junction had 6 bases not matched to a gene; V was cut back by 7 bases and J by 3 bases.